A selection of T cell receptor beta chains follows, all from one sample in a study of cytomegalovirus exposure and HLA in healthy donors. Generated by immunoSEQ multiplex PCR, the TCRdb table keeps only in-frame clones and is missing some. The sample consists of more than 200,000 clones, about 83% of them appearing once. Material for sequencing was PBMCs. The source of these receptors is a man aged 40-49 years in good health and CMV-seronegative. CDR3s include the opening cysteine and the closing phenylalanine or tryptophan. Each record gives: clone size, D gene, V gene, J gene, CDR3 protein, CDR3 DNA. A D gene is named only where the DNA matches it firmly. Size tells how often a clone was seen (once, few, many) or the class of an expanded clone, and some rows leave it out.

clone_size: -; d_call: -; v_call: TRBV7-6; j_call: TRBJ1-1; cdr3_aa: CASSLAYSGRDTEAFF; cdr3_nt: TGTGCCAGCAGCTTAGCCTATTCCGGCAGGGACACTGAAGCTTTCTTT
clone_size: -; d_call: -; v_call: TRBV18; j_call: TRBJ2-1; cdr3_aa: CASSPISGNEQFF; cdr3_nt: TGTGCCAGCTCACCGATTTCGGGGAATGAGCAGTTCTTC
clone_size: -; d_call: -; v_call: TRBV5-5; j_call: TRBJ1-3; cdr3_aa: CASSDTGFNTIYF; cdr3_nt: TGTGCCAGCAGCGATACAGGGTTCAACACCATATATTTT
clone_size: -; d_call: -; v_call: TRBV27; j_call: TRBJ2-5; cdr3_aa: CASGWGGGYETQYF; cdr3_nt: TGTGCCAGCGGTTGGGGCGGGGGCTATGAGACCCAGTACTTC
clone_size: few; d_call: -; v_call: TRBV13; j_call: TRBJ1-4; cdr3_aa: CASSYLTGSPGKLFF; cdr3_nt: TGTGCCAGCAGCTACCTAACAGGGAGCCCCGGAAAACTGTTTTTT
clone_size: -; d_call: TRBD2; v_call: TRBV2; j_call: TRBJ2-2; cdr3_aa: CASRGGRADQNTGELFF; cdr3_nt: TGTGCCAGCAGAGGAGGGAGGGCAGATCAGAACACCGGGGAGCTGTTTTTT
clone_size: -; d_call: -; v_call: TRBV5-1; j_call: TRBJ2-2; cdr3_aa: CASSLDPAGTGELFF; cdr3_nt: TGCGCCAGCAGCTTGGACCCGGCGGGCACCGGGGAGCTGTTTTTT
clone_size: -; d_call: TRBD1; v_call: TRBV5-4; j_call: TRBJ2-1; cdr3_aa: CASSSGQGANEQFF; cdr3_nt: TGTGCCAGCAGCTCCGGACAGGGGGCAAATGAGCAGTTCTTC
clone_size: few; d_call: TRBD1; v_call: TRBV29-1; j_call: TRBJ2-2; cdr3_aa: CSVEGPGQGAGELFF; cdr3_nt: TGCAGCGTTGAAGGGCCCGGACAGGGGGCCGGGGAGCTGTTTTTT
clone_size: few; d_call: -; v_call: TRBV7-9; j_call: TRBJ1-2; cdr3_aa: CASSLSPGDGYTF; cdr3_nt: TGTGCCAGCAGCTTAAGCCCAGGGGATGGCTACACCTTC